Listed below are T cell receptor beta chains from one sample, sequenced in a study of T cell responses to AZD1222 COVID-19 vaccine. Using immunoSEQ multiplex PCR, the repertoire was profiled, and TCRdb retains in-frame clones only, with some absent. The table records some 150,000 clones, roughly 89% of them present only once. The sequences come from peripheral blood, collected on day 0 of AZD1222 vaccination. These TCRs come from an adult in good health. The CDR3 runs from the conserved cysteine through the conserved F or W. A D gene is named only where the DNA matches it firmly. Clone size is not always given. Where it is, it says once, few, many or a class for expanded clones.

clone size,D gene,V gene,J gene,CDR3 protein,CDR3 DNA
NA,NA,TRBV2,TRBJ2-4,CASSDQQGNGNIQYF,TGTGCCAGCAGTGACCAACAGGGTAATGGGAACATTCAGTACTTC
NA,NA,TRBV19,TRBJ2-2,CASSMGGATIRTGELFF,TGTGCCAGTAGTATGGGGGGGGCGACTATTCGAACCGGGGAGCTGTTTTTT
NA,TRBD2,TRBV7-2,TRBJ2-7,CASSSRTRGASYEQYF,TGTGCCAGCAGCTCCAGGACGCGGGGGGCCTCCTACGAGCAGTACTTC
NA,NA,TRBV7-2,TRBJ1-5,CASSLKAQGGQPQHF,TGTGCCAGCAGCTTGAAAGCACAGGGAGGACAGCCCCAGCATTTT
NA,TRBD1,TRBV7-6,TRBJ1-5,CASSPATGRNQPQHF,TGTGCCAGCAGCCCCGCGACAGGGAGGAATCAGCCCCAGCATTTT
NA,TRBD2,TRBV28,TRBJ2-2,CASNREGANTGELFF,TGTGCCAGCAACCGGGAGGGGGCGAACACCGGGGAGCTGTTTTTT
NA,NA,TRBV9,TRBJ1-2,CASSVGLGISYGYTF,TGTGCCAGCAGCGTAGGTCTAGGGATAAGCTATGGCTACACCTTC
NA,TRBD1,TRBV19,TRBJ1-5,CATAGQNAPQHF,TGTGCCACCGCGGGACAGAATGCGCCCCAGCATTTT
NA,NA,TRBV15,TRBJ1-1,CATRTGLNTEAFF,TGTGCCACCAGGACAGGACTGAACACTGAAGCTTTCTTT
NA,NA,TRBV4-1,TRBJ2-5,CASSQDYWPGTPSGQETQYF,TGCGCCAGCAGCCAAGACTACTGGCCAGGGACTCCCTCCGGCCAAGAGACCCAGTACTTC
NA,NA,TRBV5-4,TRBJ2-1,CASSWQGGSEQFF,TGTGCCAGCAGTTGGCAGGGGGGAAGTGAGCAGTTCTTC
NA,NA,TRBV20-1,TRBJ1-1,CSASVGQGSAEAFF,TGCAGTGCTAGTGTCGGGCAGGGGAGCGCTGAAGCTTTCTTT
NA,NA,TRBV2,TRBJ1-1,CASSGEDNTEAFF,TGTGCCAGCAGTGGGGAGGATAACACTGAAGCTTTCTTT
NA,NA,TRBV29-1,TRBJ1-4,CSVGGGQFATNEKLFF,TGCAGCGTTGGGGGTGGTCAGTTTGCAACTAATGAAAAACTGTTTTTT
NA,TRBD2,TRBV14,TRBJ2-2,CASSLTSGTGELFF,TGTGCCAGCAGCCTCACTAGCGGCACCGGGGAGCTGTTTTTT
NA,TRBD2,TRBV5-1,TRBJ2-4,CASSLDGRPSGGYIQYF,TGCGCCAGCAGCTTGGACGGGCGTCCTAGCGGGGGATACATTCAGTACTTC
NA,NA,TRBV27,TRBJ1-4,CASSKVGGLEKLFF,TGTGCCAGCAGTAAAGTTGGGGGCCTTGAAAAACTGTTTTTT
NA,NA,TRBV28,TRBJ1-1,CASRRTPNTEAFF,TGTGCCAGCAGACGGACCCCGAACACTGAAGCTTTCTTT
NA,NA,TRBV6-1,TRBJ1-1,CASSEGGLVRNTEAFF,TGTGCCAGCAGTGAAGGGGGGCTGGTTAGGAACACTGAAGCTTTCTTT
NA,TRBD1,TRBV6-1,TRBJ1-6,CASSAAAGTGNSPLHF,TGTGCCAGCAGTGCGGCGGCCGGGACAGGGAATTCACCCCTCCACTTT
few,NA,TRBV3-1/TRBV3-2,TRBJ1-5,CASSQGGLSNQPQHF,TGTGCCAGCAGCCAAGGAGGGCTCAGCAATCAGCCCCAGCATTTT
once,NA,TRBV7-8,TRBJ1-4,CASSLMATYEEKLFF,TGTGCCAGCAGCTTAATGGCAACTTACGAAGAAAAACTGTTTTTT
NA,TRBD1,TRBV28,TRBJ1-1,CASSPDRENTEAFF,TGTGCCAGCAGTCCCGACAGGGAGAACACTGAAGCTTTCTTT
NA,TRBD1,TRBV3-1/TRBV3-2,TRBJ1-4,CASSQGQGFEKLFF,TGTGCCAGCAGCCAGGGACAGGGGTTTGAAAAACTGTTTTTT
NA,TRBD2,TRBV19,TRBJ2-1,CASSQGLAGGPNEQFF,TGTGCCAGTAGTCAGGGACTAGCGGGGGGGCCAAATGAGCAGTTCTTC
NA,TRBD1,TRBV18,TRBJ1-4,CASSLNTDRTGAVGEKLFF,TGTGCCAGCTCACTAAATACGGACAGGACTGGGGCGGTCGGTGAAAAACTGTTTTTT
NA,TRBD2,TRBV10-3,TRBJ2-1,CATLGGERLAGGLNEQFF,TGTGCCACACTTGGGGGGGAAAGACTAGCGGGAGGGCTCAATGAGCAGTTCTTC
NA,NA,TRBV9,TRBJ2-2,CASSITSGKNTGELFF,TGTGCCAGCAGCATAACATCAGGAAAGAACACCGGGGAGCTGTTTTTT
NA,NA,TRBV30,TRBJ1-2,CAWRTPGRFNYGYTF,TGTGCCTGGAGGACCCCGGGACGGTTCAACTATGGCTACACCTTC
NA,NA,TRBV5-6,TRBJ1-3,CASSLLAGSTPGNTIYF,TGTGCCAGCAGCTTGTTGGCAGGGAGTACCCCTGGAAACACCATATATTTT
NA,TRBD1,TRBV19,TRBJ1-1,CASSIRTGVTEAFF,TGTGCCAGTAGTATAAGGACAGGGGTCACTGAAGCTTTCTTT
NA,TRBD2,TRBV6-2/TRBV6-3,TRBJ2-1,CASSSLAGGPNEQFF,TGTGCCAGCAGCTCGCTAGCGGGAGGGCCCAATGAGCAGTTCTTC
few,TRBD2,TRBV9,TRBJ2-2,CASSVSLRGGPLNTGELFF,TGTGCCAGCAGCGTATCATTGCGGGGAGGGCCTCTGAACACCGGGGAGCTGTTTTTT
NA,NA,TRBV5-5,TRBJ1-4,CASSPGRQITNEKLFF,TGTGCCAGCAGTCCGGGACGGCAGATAACTAATGAAAAACTGTTTTTT
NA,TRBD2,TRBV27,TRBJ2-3,CASSAIPGTSGVVSTDTQYF,TGTGCCAGCAGTGCCATTCCCGGGACTAGCGGGGTTGTAAGCACAGATACGCAGTATTTT
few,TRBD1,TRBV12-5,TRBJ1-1,CASGLVYPGGMNTEAFF,TGTGCTAGTGGTTTGGTATATCCAGGGGGCATGAACACTGAAGCTTTCTTT
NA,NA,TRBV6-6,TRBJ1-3,CASSYLGTGNTIYF,TGTGCCAGCAGTTACCTGGGGACTGGAAACACCATATATTTT
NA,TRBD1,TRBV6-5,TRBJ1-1,CASTQDRVGTESFF,TGTGCCAGCACCCAAGACAGGGTAGGCACTGAATCTTTCTTT
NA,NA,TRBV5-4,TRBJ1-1,CASSLERTNTEAFF,TGTGCCAGCAGCTTGGAACGGACGAACACTGAAGCTTTCTTT
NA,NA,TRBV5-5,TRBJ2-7,CASSSNVGSSYEQYF,TGTGCCAGCAGCTCGAATGTAGGCAGCTCCTACGAGCAGTACTTC